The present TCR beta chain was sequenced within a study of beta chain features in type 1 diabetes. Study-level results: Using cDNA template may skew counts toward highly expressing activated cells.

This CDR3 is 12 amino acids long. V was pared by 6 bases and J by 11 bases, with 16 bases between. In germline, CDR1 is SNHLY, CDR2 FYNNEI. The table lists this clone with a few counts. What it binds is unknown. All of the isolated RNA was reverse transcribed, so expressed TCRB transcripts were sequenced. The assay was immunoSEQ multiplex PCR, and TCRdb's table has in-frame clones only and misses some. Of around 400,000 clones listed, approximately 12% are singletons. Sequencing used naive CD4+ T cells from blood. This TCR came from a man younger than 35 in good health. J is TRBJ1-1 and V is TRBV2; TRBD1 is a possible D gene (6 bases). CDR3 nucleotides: TGTGCCAGCAGCCCACAGGGCCTGGGGGCTTTCTTT. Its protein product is CASSPQGLGAFF.